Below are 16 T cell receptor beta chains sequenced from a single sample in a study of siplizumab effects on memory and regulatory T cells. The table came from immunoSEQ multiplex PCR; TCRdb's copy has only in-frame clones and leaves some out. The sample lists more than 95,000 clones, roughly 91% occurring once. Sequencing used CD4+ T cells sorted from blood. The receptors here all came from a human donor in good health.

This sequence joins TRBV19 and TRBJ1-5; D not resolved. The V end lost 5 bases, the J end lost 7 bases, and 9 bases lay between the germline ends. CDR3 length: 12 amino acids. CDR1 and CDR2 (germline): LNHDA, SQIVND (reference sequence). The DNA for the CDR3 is TGTGCCAGTAGTTCCCCGGTCCAGCCCCAGCATTTT. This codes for CASSSPVQPQHF.

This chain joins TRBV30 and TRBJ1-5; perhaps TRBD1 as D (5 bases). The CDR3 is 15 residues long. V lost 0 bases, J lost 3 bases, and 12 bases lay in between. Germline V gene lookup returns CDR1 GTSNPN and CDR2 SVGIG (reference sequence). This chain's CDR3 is CAWSVGGVNNQPQHF. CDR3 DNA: TGTGCCTGGAGTGTCGGGGGTGTTAACAATCAGCCCCAGCATTTT.

The CDR3 here is CSAAVHDEQYF. Here the CDR3 DNA reads TGCAGTGCTGCAGTCCACGACGAGCAGTACTTC. The chain is built from TRBV20-1 and TRBJ2-7; D gene unclear. Trimming left V 5 bases short and J 5 bases short, with 10 bases between. CDR3 length: 11 residues. Germline CDR1 is DFQATT and CDR2 is SNEGSKA (reference sequence).

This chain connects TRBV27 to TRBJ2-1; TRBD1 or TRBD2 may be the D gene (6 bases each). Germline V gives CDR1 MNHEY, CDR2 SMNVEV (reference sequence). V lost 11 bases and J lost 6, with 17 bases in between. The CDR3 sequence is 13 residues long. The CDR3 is CAVGGLTLNEQFF. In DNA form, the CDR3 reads TGTGCCGTGGGGGGCCTAACCCTCAATGAGCAGTTCTTC.

The CDR3 here is CASSLEGPLSGNTIYF. Here the CDR3 DNA reads TGTGCCAGCAGCTTAGAGGGACCGCTCTCTGGAAACACCATATATTTT. V and J are TRBV11-2 and TRBJ1-3; the D gene is possibly TRBD1 (5 bases). Germline V gene data show CDR1 as SGHAT and CDR2 as FQNNGV. This CDR3 is 16 amino acids long. Trimming left V 0 bases short and J 0 bases short, with 9 bases between.

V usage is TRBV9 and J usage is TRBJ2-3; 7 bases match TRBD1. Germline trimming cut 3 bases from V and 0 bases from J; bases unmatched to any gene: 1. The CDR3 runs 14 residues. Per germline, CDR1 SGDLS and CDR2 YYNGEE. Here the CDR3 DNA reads TGTGCCAGCAGCGCCAGGGGGAGCACAGATACGCAGTATTTT. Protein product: CASSARGSTDTQYF.

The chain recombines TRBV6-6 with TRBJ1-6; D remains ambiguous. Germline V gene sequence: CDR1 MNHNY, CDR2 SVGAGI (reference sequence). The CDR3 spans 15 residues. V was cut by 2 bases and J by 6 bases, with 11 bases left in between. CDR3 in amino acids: CASSYTKVRNSPLHF. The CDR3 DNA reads TGTGCCAGCAGTTACACAAAGGTCCGTAATTCACCCCTCCACTTT.

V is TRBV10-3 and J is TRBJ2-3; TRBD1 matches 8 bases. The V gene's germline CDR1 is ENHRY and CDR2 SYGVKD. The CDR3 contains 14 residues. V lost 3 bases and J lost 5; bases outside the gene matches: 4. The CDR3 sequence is CAISDRGQGDTQYF. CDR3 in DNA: TGTGCCATCAGTGACAGGGGGCAGGGAGATACGCAGTATTTT.

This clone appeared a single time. DNA of the CDR3: TGTGCCAGCAGGGGACAAGGGATCGACACCTTC. As protein: CASRGQGIDTF. The V gene is TRBV2, the J gene TRBJ1-2, with a weak D call TRBD1 (6 bases). With 6 bases removed from V and 12 bases from J, the gap between germline ends came to 14 bases. The CDR3 is made up of 11 amino acids. Germline CDR1 and CDR2: SNHLY and FYNNEI.

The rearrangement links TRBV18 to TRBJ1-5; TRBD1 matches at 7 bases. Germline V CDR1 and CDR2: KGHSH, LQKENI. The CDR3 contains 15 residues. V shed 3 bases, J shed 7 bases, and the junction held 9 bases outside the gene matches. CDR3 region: CASSPNGQDNQPQHF. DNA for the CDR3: TGTGCCAGCTCACCTAACGGACAGGACAACCAGCCCCAGCATTTT.

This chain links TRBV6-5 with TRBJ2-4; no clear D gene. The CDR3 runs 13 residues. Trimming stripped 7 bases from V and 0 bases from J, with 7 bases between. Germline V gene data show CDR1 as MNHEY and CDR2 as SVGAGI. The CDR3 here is CASKDLAKNIQYF. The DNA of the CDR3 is TGTGCCAGCAAGGATCTAGCCAAAAACATTCAGTACTTC.

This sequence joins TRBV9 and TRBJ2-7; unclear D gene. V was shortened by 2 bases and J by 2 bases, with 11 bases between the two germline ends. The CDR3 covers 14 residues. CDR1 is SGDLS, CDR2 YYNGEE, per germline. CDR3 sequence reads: CASSVGFGPYEQYF. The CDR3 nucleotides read TGTGCCAGCAGCGTTGGTTTCGGGCCCTACGAGCAGTACTTC.

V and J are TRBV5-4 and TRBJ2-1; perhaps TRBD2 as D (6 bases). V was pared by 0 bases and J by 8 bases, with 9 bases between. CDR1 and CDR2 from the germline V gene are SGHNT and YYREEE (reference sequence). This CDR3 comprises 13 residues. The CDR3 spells CASSLASSDEQFF. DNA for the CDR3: TGTGCCAGCAGCTTGGCGTCTAGCGATGAGCAGTTCTTC.

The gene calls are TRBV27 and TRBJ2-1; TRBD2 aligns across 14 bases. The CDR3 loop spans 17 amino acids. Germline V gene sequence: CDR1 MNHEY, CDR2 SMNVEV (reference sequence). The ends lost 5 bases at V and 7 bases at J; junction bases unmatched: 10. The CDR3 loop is CASSLRLAGGLGNEQFF. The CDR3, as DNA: TGTGCCAGCAGTCTGCGACTAGCGGGGGGGTTGGGGAATGAGCAGTTCTTC.

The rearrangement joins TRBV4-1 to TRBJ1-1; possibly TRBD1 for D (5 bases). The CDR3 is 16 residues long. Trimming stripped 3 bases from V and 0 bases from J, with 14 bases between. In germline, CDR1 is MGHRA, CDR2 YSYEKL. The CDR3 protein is CASSHVHGTMNTEAFF. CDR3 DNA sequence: TGCGCCAGCAGCCATGTCCATGGGACCATGAACACTGAAGCTTTCTTT.

The CDR3 sequence: CASSSRTGNNSPLHF. As DNA, the CDR3 is TGTGCCAGCAGTAGCCGGACAGGGAATAATTCACCCCTCCACTTT. The chain is built from TRBV28 and TRBJ1-6; 8 nucleotides agree with TRBD1. J gave up 5 bases and V 5 bases, and 5 bases lay outside the gene matches. Germline assignment: CDR1 MDHEN and CDR2 SYDVKM. This CDR3 spans 15 amino acids.